The entry below gives a single TCR beta chain sequence along with its context. Its antigen is not yet known. Base qualities are not provided; no much larger clone lies one nucleotide away. This record belongs to a study of OX40 agonist ivuxolimab in advanced cancers. Looking at the study overall: Ivuxolimab, which targeted the costimulatory receptor OX40 (CD134), was an agonistic, fully human IgG2 monoclonal antibody. Intravenous ivuxolimab was administered to patients every 2 weeks at six dose levels: 0.01, 0.1, 0.3, 1.5, 3 and 10 mg/kg. Among the roughly 52 dose-escalation patients, roughly 20 had hepatocellular carcinoma, 15 or so melanoma, 9 renal cell carcinoma and 9 head and neck cancer. A male proportion of roughly 80% and a mean age of approximately 60 years, ranging from about 23 to 79, were recorded for the dose-escalation cohort. Prior anti-PD-1, anti-PD-L1 or anti-CTLA-4 therapy was permitted, and checkpoint inhibitors had been received by 30% to 40% of dose-escalation patients. Partial responses were achieved by three dose-escalation patients, of whom one had hepatocellular carcinoma and two had cutaneous melanoma. The point of sequencing TCRbeta in the periphery was to test whether ivuxolimab changed TCR sequence diversity and drove clonal T-cell expansion. The paper describes the monotherapy dose-escalation part (N = 52 patients) of the phase I trial of ivuxolimab. Summary of the overall study and its limitations: Low levels of normalized T-cell clonal expansion were also seen in some patients who did not respond. In partial responders in the 0.1-3.0 mg/kg groups, normalized peripheral clonal expansion was found to be among the lowest, especially among CD8+ T cells. At doses of 0.1 to 3.0 mg/kg, clonal expansion of both CD4+ and CD8+ blood T cells was observed from baseline to week 6. After ivuxolimab, expanded clones were on average more numerous among CD8+ T cells than among CD4+ T cells. Antigen specificity was not determined for the clonally expanded peripheral T cells.

Patients with a history of autoimmune disease or receiving systemic immunosuppression were excluded from the trial. In every dose cohort, peripheral blood was drawn for TCR sequencing at baseline, cycle 4 day 1, and cycle 7 day 1. Samples came from an open-label, multicenter, first-in-human phase I dose-escalation trial of ivuxolimab. The trial enrolled adults with locally advanced or metastatic head and neck squamous cell, hepatocellular, melanoma or renal cell carcinoma. Before TCR sequencing, CD4+ and CD8+ T cells were separately sorted from peripheral blood. For sequencing of the TCRbeta CDR3 region, genomic DNA was extracted from the sorted cells. The immunoSEQ Assay was used for sequencing of TCRbeta CDR3 regions. Sourced from immuneACCESS, this table was stored by TCRdb with only in-frame sequences that have V and J called. A share of the clones is absent; for the studies checked, an unresolved V gene accounts for under half, and the remainder has no known explanation. The sample table lists 100,000 or so clones, 90% to 97% of them with a count of one. The ten largest clones add up to 2% to 2.5% of the sample.

The CDR3, cysteine through phenylalanine, is 14 amino acids long. Only the CDR3 portion is preserved as DNA: 42 bases, with reading frame beginning at the first base. Trimming takes 1 base from V and 7 bases from J, and the germline ends sit 11 bases apart. Looking up the germline V gene yields CDR1 SNHLY and CDR2 FYNNEI. This receptor was identified in an adult with an advanced solid tumor such as melanoma, head and neck, liver or kidney cancer. The chain is made from TRBV2 and TRBJ2-1; a tentative D match to TRBD1 spans 5 bases. Sequencing was performed on CD4+ or CD8+ T cells sorted from blood, taken in a trial of the OX40 agonist ivuxolimab. The CDR3 in this case is CASSEGTGKNEQFF. The DNA sequence follows: TGTGCCAGCAGTGAAGGAACAGGAAAAAATGAGCAGTTCTTC. The CDR3 plus the reference TRBV2 and TRBJ2-1 genes for the other parts give the full variable domain: EPEVTQTPSHQVTQMGQEVILRCVPISNHLYFYWYRQILGQKVEFLVSFYNNEISEKSEIFDDQFSVERPDGSNFTLKIRSTKLEDSAMYFCASSEGTGKNEQFFGPGTRLTVL.